This entry features one T cell receptor (beta chain) sequence. Its antigen is unidentified. PCR employed 60 Vbeta and 13 Jbeta primers. The data were produced by immunoSEQ multiplex PCR, yet TCRdb's version contains in-frame clones alone and is incomplete. The table shows around 200,000 clones, with 65% to 80% occurring only once. The data originate from a study of cytomegalovirus exposure and HLA in healthy donors. Study findings and constraints: Reportedly, a later analysis found an Asian-associated ancestry cluster had fewer N-insertions than the roughly 630-donor mean. A later analysis showed HLA-associated TCR beta chains outstripping equally common others in clonal expansion. Analyzed later, association rates of TCRs varied across HLA loci, with DRB1 most and HLA-C fewest.

The sequence was obtained from a woman in her 30s in good health and CMV-seropositive. Sequenced sample: PBMCs.

The CDR3 reads CASSYNRETQYF. DNA of the CDR3: TGTGCCAGCAGTTACAACCGGGAGACCCAGTACTTC. This chain uses TRBV6-6 with TRBJ2-5; the D is unclear. The CDR3 contains 12 residues. Germline V CDR1 and CDR2: MNHNY, SVGAGI (reference sequence). V was trimmed by 2 bases and J by 5 bases, leaving 6 bases between them.